The clone carrying this T cell receptor (beta chain) has at least ten counts. What it recognizes is unknown. TCRdb reanalyzed the PCR reads via MiXCR. Of 20,000 or so clones detected, about 30% appear once; the ten largest clones hold 6% to 7.5%. The CDR3 runs 13 residues. Germline V gene sequence: CDR1 SEHNR, CDR2 FQNEAQ (reference sequence). With 1 base removed from V and 2 bases from J, the gap between germline ends came to 5 bases. This specimen comes from a study of metastatic and nonmetastatic thyroid tumors. On the study more broadly: Repertoire data that came from the blood and tumor or nodule tissue of malignant and benign thyroid patients were compared. Broader study findings: Significantly greater TCR beta diversity was reportedly found in malignant thyroid tumors than in benign nodules (in blood and tumor).

Treatment of any kind had been given to no patient before thyroid surgery. Sequences were obtained from blood. The clonotype comes from a female donor with papillary thyroid cancer or a benign thyroid nodule (not recorded which). Some clones in this sample may be carry-over from other donors' samples. The chain joins TRBV7-9 to TRBJ1-1; no firm D call. The CDR3 sequence is CASSLGFNTEAFF. CDR3 DNA: TGTGCCAGCAGCTTAGGGTTCAACACTGAAGCTTTCTTT.